These 32 T cell receptor beta chains share one sample of origin, sequenced in a study of OX40 agonist ivuxolimab in advanced cancers. The receptor library was made with the immunoSEQ multiplex PCR assay. The table comes from immuneACCESS by way of TCRdb, which keeps in-frame sequences with V and J called. Part of the clones is missing from these tables; in studies checked, under half for an unresolved V gene and the rest for unknown reasons. The sample table holds about 47,000 clones, of which roughly nine tenths were seen once. The top ten clones comprise about 14% of the sample. The specimen comprised CD4+ or CD8+ T cells sorted from blood, sampled in a trial of the OX40 agonist ivuxolimab. The receptors stem from an adult with an advanced solid tumor such as melanoma, head and neck, liver or kidney cancer.

The chain is built from TRBV30 and TRBJ2-7; D unclear. The CDR3 runs to 12 residues. Germline V gene lookup returns CDR1 GTSNPN and CDR2 SVGIG (reference sequence). With 4 bases removed from V and 3 bases from J, the gap between germline ends came to 10 bases. This CDR3 is CAWNHGYYEQYF. The CDR3, as DNA: TGTGCCTGGAACCACGGATACTACGAGCAGTACTTC.

This sequence joins TRBV4-1 and TRBJ1-5, with 8 bases lining up with TRBD1. In germline, CDR1 is MGHRA, CDR2 YSYEKL. With V trimmed by 4 bases and J by 5 bases, 7 bases remained unmatched. The CDR3 extends over 15 amino acids. CDR3 in amino acids: CASSLSPDRDQPQHF. The CDR3 DNA follows: TGCGCCAGCAGCCTTTCCCCGGACAGGGATCAGCCCCAGCATTTT.

CDR3 DNA: TGTGCCAGCAGCTTAGGACTAACACCGGGACAGGGGGCTGTGACCGGGGAGCTGTTTTTT. Protein: CASSLGLTPGQGAVTGELFF. The chain recombines TRBV7-6 with TRBJ2-2; 12 bases align to TRBD1. The V gene end was trimmed by 1 base and the J gene end by 5 bases; junction bases not matched to a gene: 14. The CDR3 length is 20 residues. The germline V gene has CDR1 SGHVS and CDR2 FNYEAQ.

This sequence joins TRBV4-3 and TRBJ1-2; no clear D gene. The V gene's germline CDR1 is LGHNA and CDR2 YSLEER. The CDR3 loop spans 17 amino acids. V was shortened by 4 bases and J by 4 bases, with 22 bases between the two germline ends. CDR3 nucleotide sequence: TGCGCCAGCAGCCCATCACAGACCGGTTTATTTTCCTATGGCTACACCTTC. This encodes CASSPSQTGLFSYGYTF.

This clone has only one observation. The chain links TRBV10-2 to TRBJ2-3; TRBD2 agrees at 9 bases. CDR3 size: 16 residues. The J segment lost 4 bases and the V segment lost 7 bases, leaving 12 bases of the junction unmatched. CDR1 is WSHSY and CDR2 is SAAADI in the germline V gene. CDR3 coding DNA: TGCGCCAGCACCCCGGGGCGGGGGGGCTCCGCAGATACGCAGTATTTT. Its translation is CASTPGRGGSADTQYF.

The chain recombines TRBV5-6 with TRBJ2-7; perhaps D is TRBD1 or TRBD2 (5 bases each). CDR1 SGHDT and CDR2 YYEEEE come from the germline V gene. V lost 2 bases and J lost 5, with 17 bases in between. The CDR3 has 15 amino acids. CDR3 protein: CASSFVGQGADEQYF. In nucleotides, the CDR3 is TGTGCCAGCAGCTTTGTGGGGCAGGGAGCGGACGAGCAGTACTTC.

The rearrangement joins TRBV20-1 to TRBJ1-2; D perhaps matches TRBD1 (5 bases). The CDR3 has 11 amino acids. Germline V gives CDR1 DFQATT, CDR2 SNEGSKA (reference sequence). Deletions cut 0 bases from V and 14 bases from J, with 13 bases between. This CDR3 reads CSARDTPRATF. The CDR3 DNA reads as TGCAGTGCTAGAGATACCCCCAGGGCGACCTTC.

The chain is built from TRBV18 and TRBJ1-1; a weak D match, TRBD1 (6 bases). V was pared by 5 bases and J by 5 bases, with 12 bases between. The CDR3 runs 13 residues. The germline CDR1 and CDR2 sequences are KGHSH and LQKENI. The CDR3 reads CASSIGGTTEAFF. The CDR3 DNA follows: TGTGCCAGCTCAATTGGAGGGACAACTGAAGCTTTCTTT.

The chain has TRBV19 and TRBJ1-5; 8 nucleotides line up with TRBD1. Germline trimming cut 6 bases from V and 3 bases from J; bases unmatched to any gene: 10. CDR3 length equals 16 residues. The germline V gene has CDR1 LNHDA and CDR2 SQIVND (reference sequence). CDR3 in DNA: TGTGCCAGTAGCCATTACCAGGGGGCTCTCAATCAGCCCCAGCATTTT. Translated: CASSHYQGALNQPQHF.

This sequence joins TRBV5-6 and TRBJ1-2, with D uncertain. This CDR3 comprises 14 residues. V was pared by 3 bases and J by 1 base, with 10 bases between. Germline CDR1 is SGHDT and CDR2 is YYEEEE. The CDR3 sequence: CASSWFDNNYGYTF. CDR3 nucleotide sequence: TGTGCCAGCAGCTGGTTTGACAATAACTATGGCTACACCTTC.

This chain links TRBV7-9 with TRBJ1-5; D gene unclear. Trimming shortened V by 5 bases and J by 3 bases, and 8 bases separated the two germline ends. CDR3 length equals 13 residues. Germline assignment: CDR1 SEHNR and CDR2 FQNEAQ (reference sequence). The CDR3 reads CASSPGSNQPQHF. The CDR3 DNA is TGTGCCAGCAGCCCGGGGTCCAATCAGCCCCAGCATTTT.

The chain has TRBV23-1 and TRBJ1-5; D might be TRBD1 (6 bases). TRBV23-1 is treated as an ORF (open reading frame) with a function not yet certain. The CDR3 extends over 17 amino acids. V dropped 3 bases and J dropped 5 bases, with 20 bases sitting between them. The CDR3 DNA sequence: TGCGCCAGCAGTCAGACGGAGACAGGACTTTTTTATCAGCCCCAGCATTTT. This encodes CASSQTETGLFYQPQHF.

In its sample, this clone was seen once. The chain links TRBV2 to TRBJ2-2, with D possibly matching TRBD2 (6 bases). The ends were cut back, 0 bases at V and 1 base at J, with 6 bases in the middle. Germline lookup yields CDR1 SNHLY and CDR2 FYNNEI. CDR3 size: 15 residues. In nucleotides, the CDR3 is TGTGCCAGCAGTGAAGCGGGAGGGAACACCGGGGAGCTGTTTTTT. This gives the protein CASSEAGGNTGELFF.

As to this clone: One end of the junction varies from germline; a read error may be responsible. This sequence joins TRBV5-4 and TRBJ1-1; 7 bases line up with TRBD1. Germline loops: CDR1 SGHNT, CDR2 YYREEE (reference sequence). CDR3 length equals 13 residues. The CDR3 bases are TGTGCCAGCAGCCTGACAGGGAACCCTGAAGCTTTCTTT. Protein: CASSLTGNPEAFF.

V is TRBV4-1 and J is TRBJ2-2, with D perhaps matching TRBD2 (6 bases). Per the germline V gene, CDR1 is MGHRA and CDR2 is YSYEKL. V was pared by 0 bases and J by 1 base, with 15 bases between. This CDR3 has 18 residues. The CDR3: CASSQEPLFGRNTGELFF. CDR3 DNA: TGCGCCAGCAGCCAAGAGCCTCTTTTCGGGAGGAACACCGGGGAGCTGTTTTTT.

The chain recombines TRBV7-2 with TRBJ2-5, with TRBD2 matching 12 bases. Germline V CDR1 and CDR2: SGHTA, FQGNSA. This CDR3 contains 17 residues. The V gene end was trimmed by 2 bases and the J gene end by 3 bases; junction bases not matched to a gene: 7. This CDR3 is CASSLLAGGPGKETQYF. Written as DNA, the CDR3 is TGTGCCAGCAGCTTACTAGCGGGGGGGCCGGGTAAAGAGACCCAGTACTTC.

The chain is built from TRBV11-1 and TRBJ2-1; a possible D gene is TRBD2 (6 bases). The CDR3 covers 14 residues. Looked up from germline, CDR1 is SGHAT and CDR2 is FQDESV (reference sequence). V was cut by 5 bases and J by 3 bases, with 11 bases left in between. The CDR3 region is CASSMRGNYNEQFF. The CDR3 DNA sequence: TGTGCCAGCAGCATGCGGGGCAACTACAATGAGCAGTTCTTC.

The chain combines TRBV6-1 with TRBJ2-7, with D perhaps TRBD2 (7 bases). Trimming shortened V by 8 bases and J by 4 bases, and 12 bases separated the two germline ends. Germline V gives CDR1 MNHNS, CDR2 SASEGT. The CDR3 extends over 12 amino acids. The CDR3 reads CASGGGQYEQYF. DNA for the CDR3: TGTGCCAGCGGCGGGGGACAATACGAGCAGTACTTC.

The chain recombines TRBV9 with TRBJ2-1, with TRBD2 identical over 7 bases. Germline CDR1 reads SGDLS; CDR2 reads YYNGEE. The CDR3 consists of 15 residues. V shed 3 bases, J shed 10 bases, and the junction held 13 bases outside the gene matches. The CDR3 is CASSAIPGLRDEQFF. CDR3 nucleotides: TGTGCCAGCAGCGCAATTCCGGGACTACGGGACGAGCAGTTCTTC.

V gene TRBV7-9 combines with J gene TRBJ2-7; TRBD1 or TRBD2 may be the D gene (5 bases each). The germline gives CDR1 SEHNR, CDR2 FQNEAQ (reference sequence). CDR3 length: 17 residues. Trimming took off 3 bases at V and 4 bases at J, with 22 bases between the two ends. CDR3 sequence: CASSLPSEYGGWYEQYF. In nucleotides, the CDR3 is TGTGCCAGCAGCTTGCCCTCCGAGTATGGGGGTTGGTACGAGCAGTACTTC.

J is TRBJ1-5 and V is TRBV7-5. TRBV7-5 is annotated as a pseudogene. This CDR3 spans 15 amino acids. The CDR3 sequence is CASSLGPYGSQPQHF. The CDR3 DNA reads as TGTGCCAGCAGTCTCGGACCCTATGGGAGTCAGCCCCAGCATTTT.

In nucleotides, the CDR3 is TGTGCCAGCAGACAAGGACAGGAAAAACTGTTTTTT. Protein: CASRQGQEKLFF. The chain uses TRBV6-5 and TRBJ1-4; possible D gene TRBD1, 6 bases. V dropped 6 bases and J dropped 8 bases, with 10 bases sitting between them. The length of the CDR3 is 12 residues. Germline CDR1 reads MNHEY; CDR2 reads SVGAGI.

This chain uses TRBV27 with TRBJ2-1, with D tentatively TRBD1 (6 bases). The CDR3 runs to 13 residues. The V and J ends lost 5 bases and 5 bases respectively, with 10 bases between them. Germline CDR1 is MNHEY and CDR2 is SMNVEV (reference sequence). The CDR3 loop reads CASSITGNNEQFF. The CDR3 DNA reads TGTGCCAGCAGTATAACAGGGAACAATGAGCAGTTCTTC.

The chain links TRBV29-1 to TRBJ1-2, with D perhaps TRBD1 (5 bases). The V end was cut by 5 bases, the J end by 5 bases, with 15 bases between. The CDR3 consists of 13 residues. The germline V gene has CDR1 SQVTM and CDR2 ANQGSEA. CDR3 in DNA: TGCAGCGTTAAGGGCTCAGGGATTTATGGCTACACCTTC. Translation: CSVKGSGIYGYTF.

The rearrangement joins TRBV14 to TRBJ1-2; 8 bases align to TRBD1. From germline, CDR1 is SGHDN and CDR2 FVKESK. After removal of 4 bases from V and 2 bases from J, the junction contained 3 bases not matched to a gene. The CDR3 has 14 residues. This chain's CDR3 is CASSLRTGNYGYTF. The CDR3 DNA sequence: TGTGCCAGCAGCCTCCGGACAGGGAACTATGGCTACACCTTC.

The chain's CDR3 is CASSLGSGGDTLRNTEAFF. The CDR3 DNA reads as TGTGCCAGCAGCTTAGGGTCGGGCGGGGACACTTTACGGAACACTGAAGCTTTCTTT. This chain uses TRBV11-2 with TRBJ1-1; D possibly corresponds to TRBD1 (6 bases). Germline V lookup: CDR1 SGHAT, CDR2 FQNNGV. There are 19 residues in the CDR3. V was pared by 1 base and J by 1 base, with 22 bases between. Looking up the rest from reference TRBV11-2 and TRBJ1-1 gives the full variable domain: EAGVAQSPRYKIIEKRQSVAFWCNPISGHATLYWYQQILGQGPKLLIQFQNNGVVDDSQLPKDRFSAERLKGVDSTLKIQPAKLEDSAVYLCASSLGSGGDTLRNTEAFFGQGTRLTVV.

This sequence joins TRBV4-3 and TRBJ2-5; either TRBD1 or TRBD2 may fit D (5 bases each). Germline V gene lookup returns CDR1 LGHNA and CDR2 YSLEER. The V end was cut by 0 bases, the J end by 3 bases, with 17 bases between. CDR3 length equals 17 residues. CDR3 coding DNA: TGCGCCAGCAGCCAAGATCCCTTAGGGGCCGGGGAAGAGACCCAGTACTTC. Protein: CASSQDPLGAGEETQYF.

Only one count was recorded for this clone. The chain recombines TRBV16 with TRBJ1-1, with 7 positions matching TRBD1. With V trimmed by 2 bases and J by 1 base, 1 base remained unmatched. The CDR3 covers 14 residues. The germline gives CDR1 KGHSY, CDR2 FQNENV. The CDR3 loop is CASSQGDRNTEAFF. The CDR3 bases are TGTGCCAGCAGCCAAGGGGACAGGAACACTGAAGCTTTCTTT.

This clone appeared a single time. The V and J genes are TRBV29-1 and TRBJ2-5, with 7 bases aligning to TRBD2. Germline V gene lookup returns CDR1 SQVTM and CDR2 ANQGSEA. The CDR3 sequence is 14 residues long. The junction had 9 bases not matched to a gene; V was cut back by 3 bases and J by 5 bases. The CDR3 region has the DNA TGCAGCGTTGACGGCGGGGGACCCAAGGAGACCCAGTACTTC. Translated, it gives CSVDGGGPKETQYF.

The chain couples TRBV4-1 to TRBJ1-4; 12 bases fit TRBD1. After removal of 0 bases from V and 8 bases from J, the junction contained 10 bases not matched to a gene. The CDR3 length is 18 residues. Germline V gene lookup returns CDR1 MGHRA and CDR2 YSYEKL. In DNA, the CDR3 is TGCGCCAGCAGCCAAGAAGGGACAGGGGGCGCCCAGGAGGAAAAACTGTTTTTT. This sequence encodes CASSQEGTGGAQEEKLFF.

The chain is built from TRBV10-3 and TRBJ2-5; D might be TRBD1 or TRBD2, each matching 7 bases. The CDR3 runs to 16 residues. Trimming shortened V by 3 bases and J by 4 bases, and 18 bases separated the two germline ends. CDR1 is ENHRY and CDR2 is SYGVKD in the germline V gene. CDR3 in amino acids: CAISDQGGTEGETQYF. Written as DNA, the CDR3 is TGTGCCATCAGTGATCAGGGGGGGACGGAAGGAGAGACCCAGTACTTC.

V and J are TRBV19 and TRBJ2-2, with D possibly called TRBD1 or TRBD2 (5 bases each). Germline V gene lookup returns CDR1 LNHDA and CDR2 SQIVND (reference sequence). This CDR3 contains 16 residues. Between the trimmed V and J ends, which lost 7 bases and 5 bases, there was a span of 20 bases. The CDR3 DNA reads TGTGCCAGTACCCCGGCGGAACTGGGGGAGACCGGGGAGCTGTTTTTT. This encodes CASTPAELGETGELFF. The full variable domain, its missing parts supplied by reference TRBV19 and TRBJ2-2, is DGGITQSPKYLFRKEGQNVTLSCEQNLNHDAMYWYRQDPGQGLRLIYYSQIVNDFQKGDIAEGYSVSREKKESFPLTVTSAQKNPTAFYLCASTPAELGETGELFFGEGSRLTVL.